These 10 T cell receptor beta chains share one sample of origin, sequenced in a study of technical replicates of blood from several donors (dated by TCRdb to 2017 to 2019). The library was generated by the immunoSEQ multiplex PCR assay. TCRdb obtained this table from immuneACCESS and retained in-frame rearrangements with V and J assigned. These tables miss some clones; where compared with another copy, unresolved V genes account for less than half of the shortfall, and the remainder is unexplained. This sample has some 8,000 clones in its table, and 90% of those were observed once. The ten largest account for 12% of the sample. The specimen sequenced was PBMCs. Receptors originate from a human donor in good health.

CDR3 sequence reads: CASSDGISTDTQYF. The CDR3 DNA reads as TGTGCCAGCAGTGACGGGATTAGCACAGATACGCAGTATTTT. The chain recombines TRBV6-6 with TRBJ2-3, with a weak D call TRBD2 (5 bases). The CDR3 is 14 residues long. The V end was cut by 5 bases, the J end by 0 bases, with 9 bases between. Germline lookup yields CDR1 MNHNY and CDR2 SVGAGI (reference sequence).

The V gene is TRBV29-1, the J gene TRBJ2-1; TRBD2 agrees at 11 bases. Germline V lookup: CDR1 SQVTM, CDR2 ANQGSEA. Losses at the gene ends were 0 bases for V and 4 bases for J; bases not matched to a gene: 11. This CDR3 is built from 18 residues. CDR3 loop: CSVEDRGRLAGGYNEQFF. For the CDR3, the DNA is TGCAGCGTTGAAGATCGGGGTCGGCTAGCGGGAGGATACAATGAGCAGTTCTTC.

This chain connects TRBV6-5 to TRBJ2-3; the D gene is possibly TRBD1 (6 bases). Between the trimmed V and J ends, which lost 0 bases and 5 bases, there was a span of 9 bases. Germline V gene data show CDR1 as MNHEY and CDR2 as SVGAGI. The CDR3 length is 14 residues. Written as DNA, the CDR3 is TGTGCCAGCAGTTACTCGAGGGGGAGAGATACGCAGTATTTT. It is translated as CASSYSRGRDTQYF.

The chain joins TRBV19 to TRBJ1-2; TRBD1 matches at 9 bases. CDR3 length: 13 residues. The germline V gene encodes CDR1 LNHDA and CDR2 SQIVND (reference sequence). V lost 3 bases and J lost 7; bases outside the gene matches: 3. CDR3 nucleotide sequence: TGTGCCAGTAGTATCGGGACAGGGTTTGGCTACACCTTC. Its protein product is CASSIGTGFGYTF.

The J gene is TRBJ2-2, the V gene TRBV25-1, with TRBD2 matching over 9 bases. Germline V lookup: CDR1 MGHDK, CDR2 SYGVNS. The V and J ends lost 7 bases and 2 bases, in that order; junction bases with no gene match: 8. This CDR3 region has 16 residues. CDR3 sequence reads: CASTEASGTNTGELFF. The CDR3, as DNA: TGTGCCAGCACCGAAGCTAGCGGGACTAACACCGGGGAGCTGTTTTTT.

This sequence joins TRBV4-2 and TRBJ2-5; 14 bases agree with TRBD2. The germline gives CDR1 LGHNA, CDR2 YNFKEQ. The CDR3 totals 17 residues. V gave up 2 bases and J gave up 5 bases; unmatched junction bases: 7. CDR3 loop: CASSQRGTSGSVETQYF. The CDR3 bases are TGTGCCAGCAGCCAAAGGGGGACTAGCGGGAGTGTGGAGACCCAGTACTTC.

This rearrangement joins TRBV19 to TRBJ1-1; D unclear. V lost 0 bases and J lost 2, with 7 bases in between. The CDR3 has 14 residues. Germline values: CDR1 LNHDA, CDR2 SQIVND (reference sequence). The CDR3 coding sequence is TGTGCCAGTAGTATAGACACAACAAACACTGAAGCTTTCTTT. It translates to CASSIDTTNTEAFF.

V usage is TRBV9 and J usage is TRBJ2-7; D uncertain. The CDR3 sequence is 13 residues long. CDR1 is SGDLS and CDR2 is YYNGEE in the germline V gene. V was clipped by 5 bases and J by 1 base, with 10 bases between them. CDR3 amino acids: CASSPSPSYEQYF. DNA for the CDR3: TGTGCCAGCAGTCCTTCCCCTTCCTACGAGCAGTACTTC.

The V gene is TRBV25-1, the J gene TRBJ2-7, with TRBD1 as a possible D gene (6 bases). The germline CDR1 and CDR2 sequences are MGHDK and SYGVNS. Trimming removed 9 bases at V and 3 bases at J, with 21 bases between. This CDR3 is built from 15 residues. This CDR3 reads CARRGIGTPNYEQYF. As DNA, the CDR3 is TGTGCCAGGAGGGGAATCGGGACACCCAACTACGAGCAGTACTTC.

The V gene is TRBV29-1, the J gene TRBJ2-2; 8 bases align to TRBD2. CDR3 length: 13 residues. V lost 6 bases, J lost 5 bases, and 5 bases stayed unmatched. From germline, CDR1 is SQVTM and CDR2 ANQGSEA. CDR3 coding DNA: TGCAGCGTCTTAGCGGGATTGACCGGGGAGCTGTTTTTT. Amino acid sequence: CSVLAGLTGELFF.